Here is one T cell receptor beta chain with its context. The antigen is not known. This record comes from a study of T cells in tumors after PD-1 blockade. For the study at large: Some patients also took daily vismodegib 150 mg during anti-PD-1 treatment. Study findings and constraints: Blood contained about 40% of the tumor's TCR clonotypes.

Produced via immunoSEQ multiplex PCR; TCRdb's table is partial and in-frame only. The table shows 15,000 to 20,000 clones, with about 85% occurring only once. V lost 8 bases and J 6 bases, leaving 10 bases between the germline ends. The CDR3 has 11 residues. The germline V gene has CDR1 SGHDN and CDR2 FVKESK. This sequence originates from a human donor with advanced basal cell or squamous cell carcinoma (not recorded which). This chain joins TRBV14 and TRBJ1-1; D gene uncertain. The sequences come from PBMCs, collected after anti-PD-1 therapy. The CDR3 loop reads CASQGSAEAFF. DNA of the CDR3: TGTGCCAGCCAAGGGAGCGCTGAAGCTTTCTTT.